This TCR beta chain was captured in a study of patients and donors after allogeneic stem cell transplantation. Each CDR3 protein gets one entry after TCRdb re-called the RT-PCR reads with MiXCR. The sample consists of roughly 960,000 distinct CDR3 sequences, 18% of them appearing once. V lost 5 bases to trimming and J lost 10 bases, with 17 bases between them. This CDR3 spans 14 amino acids. Per germline, CDR1 ENHRY and CDR2 SYGVKD. This clonotype was counted ten times or more. This chain links TRBV10-3 with TRBJ1-4, with D maybe TRBD1 (5 bases). The sequence was obtained from a human donor who was either an allogeneic HSCT recipient or a stem cell or donor lymphocyte infusion donor (not recorded which). It is not recorded whose cells these are; they may come from a transplant donor. Sequences were obtained from blood, either unsorted or a sorted T cell fraction (not recorded which). CDR3 nucleotide sequence: TGTGCCATCAGTCGGGGGGACGGAGGTGGAAAACTGTTTTTT. It yields the protein CAISRGDGGGKLFF.